This record looks at one T cell receptor (beta chain) sequence and its context. The data originate from a study of blood T cell repertoires in COVID-19. The germline V gene has CDR1 SGHRS and CDR2 YFSETQ. Trimming cost V 4 bases and J 6 bases; bases outside gene matches: 6. The length of the CDR3 is 14 residues. Original methodology: Amplification of reference gene primers was used by the study to estimate nucleated cell counts. The assay was immunoSEQ multiplex PCR, and TCRdb's table has in-frame clones only and misses some. That table supplies the V and J calls and clone size; D and trimming were determined from the DNA. The sample records 95,000 to 150,000 clones, about 90% being singletons.

The rearrangement uses TRBV5-1 and TRBJ2-7; 11 positions match TRBD1. Sequencing was performed on peripheral blood. The receptor was derived from a woman in her sixties or seventies with acute or convalescent COVID-19. The CDR3 region is CASSGGTGGGEQYF. CDR3 DNA: TGCGCCAGCAGCGGCGGGACAGGGGGGGGCGAGCAGTACTTC.